Below, 24 T cell receptor beta chains from the same sample are listed, as sequenced in a study of OX40 agonist ivuxolimab in advanced cancers. Sequenced by immunoSEQ multiplex PCR; TCRdb stores in-frame clones only, minus some. Of tens of thousands of clones in the sample, approximately 86% were seen once. The source material was CD4+ or CD8+ T cells sorted from blood, sampled in a trial of the OX40 agonist ivuxolimab. These receptors originate from an adult with an advanced solid tumor such as melanoma, head and neck, liver or kidney cancer.

The V gene is TRBV7-2, the J gene TRBJ2-3, with D possibly being TRBD1 or TRBD2 (5 bases each). Germline CDR1 SGHTA, CDR2 FQGNSA. Trimming removed 2 bases at V and 8 bases at J, with 14 bases between. This CDR3 region has 14 residues. The CDR3 sequence is CASSLPETGGTQYF. The CDR3 DNA reads TGTGCCAGCAGCTTACCTGAGACTGGGGGTACGCAGTATTTT.

A few counts support this clone. V is TRBV11-2 and J is TRBJ2-7, with 7 bases lining up with TRBD2. The V gene's germline CDR1 is SGHAT and CDR2 FQNNGV. The trim removed 4 bases at V and 2 bases at J, leaving 5 bases unmatched. This CDR3 has 14 amino acids. In DNA form, the CDR3 reads TGTGCCAGCAGCTCCAGCGGGGTACCCTACGAGCAGTACTTC. This gives the protein CASSSSGVPYEQYF.

V gene TRBV11-2 combines with J gene TRBJ2-7; D is undetermined. The CDR3 consists of 10 residues. The V gene lost 4 bases and the J gene lost 7 bases, with 5 bases spanning the gap. Germline V gives CDR1 SGHAT, CDR2 FQNNGV. The CDR3 DNA follows: TGTGCCAGCAGCTCGGAAGAGCAGTACTTC. It is translated as CASSSEEQYF. Variable domain in full (rest from reference TRBV11-2 and TRBJ2-7): EAGVAQSPRYKIIEKRQSVAFWCNPISGHATLYWYQQILGQGPKLLIQFQNNGVVDDSQLPKDRFSAERLKGVDSTLKIQPAKLEDSAVYLCASSSEEQYFGPGTRLTVT.

In nucleotides, the CDR3 is TGTGCTAGTGGCCCGGGGGGGGCTGGGGCCAACGTCCTGACTTTC. Its translation is CASGPGGAGANVLTF. V and J are TRBV12-5 and TRBJ2-6, with TRBD2 matching over 8 bases. The junction had 3 bases not matched to a gene; V was cut back by 6 bases and J by 2 bases. This CDR3 spans 15 amino acids. Germline V gives CDR1 LGHNT, CDR2 FRNRAP.

The genes are TRBV30 and TRBJ2-7, with TRBD2 identical over 10 bases. The CDR3 runs 14 residues. The V segment lost 8 bases and the J segment 5 bases; nucleotides outside the gene matches: 12. Germline CDR1 and CDR2: GTSNPN and SVGIG (reference sequence). DNA of the CDR3: TGTGCCCACTCAGCGGGAGGGCCTAGGGACGAGCAGTACTTC. Its protein product is CAHSAGGPRDEQYF.

The chain uses TRBV29-1 and TRBJ2-1, with 10 bases aligning to TRBD2. This CDR3 has 17 residues. The V gene end was trimmed by 3 bases and the J gene end by 0 bases; junction bases not matched to a gene: 8. In germline, CDR1 is SQVTM, CDR2 ANQGSEA. DNA for the CDR3: TGCAGCGTTGAGGGACTAGCGTTACAGAGCTCCTACAATGAGCAGTTCTTC. It codes for CSVEGLALQSSYNEQFF.

V usage is TRBV9 and J usage is TRBJ2-4; D is perhaps TRBD2 (6 bases). CDR1 and CDR2 from the germline V gene are SGDLS and YYNGEE. CDR3 length: 15 residues. The V gene lost 2 bases and the J gene lost 5 bases, with 14 bases spanning the gap. CDR3 sequence (DNA): TGTGCCAGCAGCGTCGGAGGGGCCCCGGAAAACATTCAGTACTTC. Translating it yields CASSVGGAPENIQYF.

This chain connects TRBV19 to TRBJ2-7; the match to TRBD1 covers 9 bases. The germline CDR1 and CDR2 sequences are LNHDA and SQIVND (reference sequence). The CDR3 has 15 amino acids. The junction had 7 bases not matched to a gene; V was cut back by 4 bases and J by 3 bases. CDR3 protein: CASSTQQGAYYEQYF. The CDR3 DNA is TGTGCCAGTAGTACCCAACAGGGGGCCTACTACGAGCAGTACTTC.

The genes are TRBV29-1 and TRBJ2-5; possible D gene TRBD1, 5 bases. CDR1 SQVTM and CDR2 ANQGSEA come from the germline V gene. The CDR3 consists of 13 residues. V was pared by 4 bases and J by 4 bases, with 13 bases between. CDR3 region: CSVVRQGSETQYF. CDR3 DNA: TGCAGCGTTGTTAGGCAGGGTTCAGAGACCCAGTACTTC.

This sequence joins TRBV5-1 and TRBJ1-1; D unresolved. CDR1 is SGHRS and CDR2 is YFSETQ in the germline V gene. The length of the CDR3 is 15 residues. Trimming took 4 bases from V and 3 from J, leaving 16 bases between them. Here the CDR3 reads CASSARNSGDTEAFF. CDR3 in DNA: TGCGCCAGCAGCGCCCGAAACAGCGGGGACACTGAAGCTTTCTTT.

The chain links TRBV6-6 to TRBJ2-1; 7 bases map to TRBD2. After removal of 8 bases from V and 6 bases from J, the junction contained 16 bases not matched to a gene. CDR3 length: 16 residues. The V gene's germline CDR1 is MNHNY and CDR2 SVGAGI (reference sequence). The CDR3 bases are TGTGCCAGCTTTTGGGCGGCGGGAGAGGGGTTCAATGAGCAGTTCTTC. This codes for CASFWAAGEGFNEQFF.

The genes are TRBV6-1 and TRBJ2-5; the match to TRBD1 covers 8 bases. V was pared by 0 bases and J by 5 bases, with 8 bases of the junction left unmatched. The CDR3 runs 16 residues. Germline CDR1 reads MNHNS; CDR2 reads SASEGT. The CDR3 spells CASSEALGQGVETQYF. The CDR3 nucleotides read TGTGCCAGCAGTGAAGCGCTTGGACAGGGTGTGGAGACCCAGTACTTC.

V usage is TRBV4-2 and J usage is TRBJ1-3; no reliable D call. In germline, CDR1 is LGHNA, CDR2 YNFKEQ. V was clipped by 1 base and J by 0 bases, with 7 bases between them. The CDR3 sequence is 15 residues long. The CDR3 here is CASSQGQSSGNTIYF. The CDR3 DNA sequence: TGTGCCAGCAGCCAAGGGCAGAGCTCTGGAAACACCATATATTTT.

The chain has TRBV6-6 and TRBJ2-7; 8 nucleotides align to TRBD2. CDR1 is MNHNY, CDR2 SVGAGI, per germline (reference sequence). The CDR3 covers 14 residues. J gave up 0 bases and V 5 bases, and 3 bases lay outside the gene matches. CDR3 residues: CASSASGSSYEQYF. The CDR3 DNA follows: TGTGCCAGCAGTGCCAGCGGGAGCTCCTACGAGCAGTACTTC.

This chain uses TRBV28 with TRBJ2-1, with 8 bases fitting TRBD1. Losses at the gene ends were 6 bases for V and 5 bases for J; bases not matched to a gene: 15. The V gene's germline CDR1 is MDHEN and CDR2 SYDVKM. The CDR3 totals 17 residues. The CDR3 spells CASSPSRTGKSDNEQFF. CDR3 nucleotides: TGTGCCAGCAGCCCCTCCAGGACAGGGAAGAGCGACAATGAGCAGTTCTTC.

This chain joins TRBV29-1 and TRBJ2-5; D might be TRBD1 (5 bases). The CDR3 is 12 amino acids. V gave up 7 bases and J gave up 1 base, with 10 bases separating them. Germline loops: CDR1 SQVTM, CDR2 ANQGSEA. The CDR3 region is CSGRRGQETQYF. For the CDR3, the DNA is TGCAGCGGGCGAAGGGGCCAAGAGACCCAGTACTTC.

The V call is TRBV6-4, the J call TRBJ1-2; 10 bases are a match to TRBD1. This CDR3 region has 17 residues. V was pared by 3 bases and J by 4 bases, with 11 bases of the junction left unmatched. Germline V gene sequence: CDR1 MRHNA, CDR2 SNTAGT. The CDR3 here is CASSENIDRGRGYGYTF. CDR3 DNA: TGTGCCAGCAGTGAGAATATAGACAGGGGGCGAGGCTATGGCTACACCTTC.

The chain uses TRBV9 and TRBJ1-6, with 8 bases lining up with TRBD1. The CDR3 is made up of 15 amino acids. Trimming cost V 0 bases and J 9 bases; bases outside gene matches: 5. Germline V gives CDR1 SGDLS, CDR2 YYNGEE. The CDR3 sequence: CASSVEGQVFSPLHF. The CDR3 region has the DNA TGTGCCAGCAGCGTAGAGGGACAGGTGTTTTCACCCCTCCACTTT.

The chain links TRBV21-1 to TRBJ2-1. TRBV21-1 has pseudogene status. The CDR3 consists of 18 residues. For the CDR3, the DNA is TGTGCCAGCAGCAAACTTCGCGCAGCCCCACAAAATGGGAATGAGCAGTTCTTC. It encodes CASSKLRAAPQNGNEQFF.

This chain connects TRBV19 to TRBJ1-1; no firm D call. Germline assignment: CDR1 LNHDA and CDR2 SQIVND (reference sequence). The CDR3 contains 14 residues. The V gene lost 4 bases and the J gene lost 4 bases, with 13 bases spanning the gap. CDR3 residues: CASSTRRLGTEAFF. Written as DNA, the CDR3 is TGTGCCAGTAGTACCCGCCGATTGGGCACTGAAGCTTTCTTT.

The CDR3 is CASKRIGGRAFF. CDR3 sequence (DNA): TGTGCCAGCAAGCGGATAGGGGGCCGGGCTTTCTTT. The rearrangement uses TRBV28 and TRBJ1-1; 7 positions match TRBD1. Trimming took 7 bases from V and 11 from J; bases not matched to a gene: 10. The CDR3 is made up of 12 amino acids. CDR1 and CDR2 (germline): MDHEN, SYDVKM.

The V call is TRBV5-4, the J call TRBJ2-1; 7 bases are shared with TRBD2. Germline V gives CDR1 SGHNT, CDR2 YYREEE (reference sequence). CDR3 size: 15 residues. V was clipped by 0 bases and J by 0 bases; unmatched bases: 0. This CDR3 reads CASSLGGSSYNEQFF. The CDR3 nucleotides are TGTGCCAGCAGCTTGGGCGGGAGCTCCTACAATGAGCAGTTCTTC.

The chain carries TRBV6-5 and TRBJ1-1, with D possibly TRBD1 on 6 matching bases. V lost 6 bases and J lost 4, with 15 bases in between. Germline V gene data show CDR1 as MNHEY and CDR2 as SVGAGI. There are 14 residues in the CDR3. CDR3 in DNA: TGTGCCAGCAGACCCGGGGGAGGGGGCACTGAAGCTTTCTTT. Amino acid sequence: CASRPGGGGTEAFF.

The V call is TRBV30, the J call TRBJ2-1, with D perhaps TRBD2 (6 bases). The germline CDR1 and CDR2 sequences are GTSNPN and SVGIG (reference sequence). The germline V and J ends were trimmed by 0 bases and 9 bases, with 12 bases remaining between them. This CDR3 has 13 amino acids. In DNA form, the CDR3 reads TGTGCCTGGAGTGTACTGGGGGGTGCTGAGCAGTTCTTC. Amino acid sequence: CAWSVLGGAEQFF.